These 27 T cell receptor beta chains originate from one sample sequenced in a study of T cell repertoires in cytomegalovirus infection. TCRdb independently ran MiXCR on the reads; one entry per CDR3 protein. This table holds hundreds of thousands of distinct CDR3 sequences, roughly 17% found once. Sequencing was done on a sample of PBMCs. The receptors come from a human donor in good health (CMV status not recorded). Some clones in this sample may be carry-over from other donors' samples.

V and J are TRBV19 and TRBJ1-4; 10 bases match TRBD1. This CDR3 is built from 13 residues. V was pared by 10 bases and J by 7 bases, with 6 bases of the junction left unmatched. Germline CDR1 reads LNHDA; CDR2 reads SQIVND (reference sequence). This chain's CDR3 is CAIGGDRGEKLFF. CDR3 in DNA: TGTGCCATCGGGGGGGACAGGGGTGAAAAACTGTTTTTT.

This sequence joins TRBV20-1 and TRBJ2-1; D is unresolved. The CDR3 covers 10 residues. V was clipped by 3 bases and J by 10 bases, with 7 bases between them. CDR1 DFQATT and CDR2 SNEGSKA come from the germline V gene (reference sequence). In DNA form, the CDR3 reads TGCAGTGCTAGCGTGCGCGAGCAGTTCTTC. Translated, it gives CSASVREQFF.

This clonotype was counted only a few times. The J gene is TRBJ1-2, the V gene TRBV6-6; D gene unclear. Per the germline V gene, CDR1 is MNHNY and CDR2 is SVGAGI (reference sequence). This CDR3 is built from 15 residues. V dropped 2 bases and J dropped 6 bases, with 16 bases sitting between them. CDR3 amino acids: CASSYVRGWSNGYTF. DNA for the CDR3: TGTGCCAGCAGTTACGTCCGGGGTTGGTCGAATGGCTACACCTTC.

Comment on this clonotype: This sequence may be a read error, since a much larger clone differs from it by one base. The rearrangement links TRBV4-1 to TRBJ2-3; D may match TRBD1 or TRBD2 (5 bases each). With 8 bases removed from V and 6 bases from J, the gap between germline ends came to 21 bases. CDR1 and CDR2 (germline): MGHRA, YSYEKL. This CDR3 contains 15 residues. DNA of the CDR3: TGCGCCAGCCGACACGCGTCCCCCGAGGGGGATACGCAGTATTTT. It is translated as CASRHASPEGDTQYF.

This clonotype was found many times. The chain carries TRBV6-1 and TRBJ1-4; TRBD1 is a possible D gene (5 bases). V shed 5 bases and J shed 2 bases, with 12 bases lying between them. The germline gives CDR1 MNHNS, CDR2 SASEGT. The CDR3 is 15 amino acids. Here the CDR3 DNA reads TGTGCCAGCAGTAGCGTCAGGGCGACTAATGAAAAACTGTTTTTT. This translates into CASSSVRATNEKLFF.

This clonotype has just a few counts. The CDR3 DNA follows: TGTGCCAGCAGCCGGGATTATAGCAATCAGCCCCAGCATTTT. Amino acids: CASSRDYSNQPQHF. The chain employs TRBV3-1 and TRBJ1-5; D gene uncertain. Trimming removed 4 bases at V and 0 bases at J, with 7 bases between. Germline V lookup: CDR1 LGHDT, CDR2 YNNKEL (reference sequence). This CDR3 has 14 residues.

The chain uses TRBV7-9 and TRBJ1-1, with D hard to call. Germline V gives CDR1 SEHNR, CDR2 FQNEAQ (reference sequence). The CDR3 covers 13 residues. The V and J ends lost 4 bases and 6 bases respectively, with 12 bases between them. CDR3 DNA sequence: TGTGCCAGCAGCTCTAGGGTCCTGCCTGAAGCTTTCTTT. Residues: CASSSRVLPEAFF.

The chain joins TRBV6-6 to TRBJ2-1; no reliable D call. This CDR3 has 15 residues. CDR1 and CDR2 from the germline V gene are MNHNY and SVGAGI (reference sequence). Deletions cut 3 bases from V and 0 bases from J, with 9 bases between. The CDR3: CASSYMASSYNEQFF. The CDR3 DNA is TGTGCCAGCAGTTATATGGCCAGCTCCTACAATGAGCAGTTCTTC.

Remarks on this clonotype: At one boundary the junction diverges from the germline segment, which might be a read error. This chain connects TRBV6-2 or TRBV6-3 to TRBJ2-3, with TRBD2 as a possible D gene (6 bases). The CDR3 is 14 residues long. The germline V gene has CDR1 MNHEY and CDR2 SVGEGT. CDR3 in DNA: TGTGCCGGCAGTTACGGGACTTCGGCAGATACGCAGTATTTT. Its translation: CAGSYGTSADTQYF.

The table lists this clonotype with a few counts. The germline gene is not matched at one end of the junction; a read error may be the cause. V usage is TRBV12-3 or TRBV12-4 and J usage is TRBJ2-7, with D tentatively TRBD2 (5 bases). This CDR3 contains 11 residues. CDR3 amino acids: CASSLAGVPDF. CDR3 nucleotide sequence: TGTGCCAGCAGTTTAGCGGGAGTACCGGACTTC.

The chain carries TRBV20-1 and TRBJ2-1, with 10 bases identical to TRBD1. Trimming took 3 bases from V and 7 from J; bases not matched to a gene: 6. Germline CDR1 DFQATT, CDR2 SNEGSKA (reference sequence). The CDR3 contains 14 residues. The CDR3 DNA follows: TGCAGTGCTAGCGAAGACAGGGGGCTTAATGAGCAGTTCTTC. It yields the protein CSASEDRGLNEQFF.

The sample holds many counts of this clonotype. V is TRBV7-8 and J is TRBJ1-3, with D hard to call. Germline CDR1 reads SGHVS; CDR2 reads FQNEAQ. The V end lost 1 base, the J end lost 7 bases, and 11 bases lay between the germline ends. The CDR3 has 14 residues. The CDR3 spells CASSLVMGRNTIYF. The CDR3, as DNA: TGTGCCAGCAGCTTAGTAATGGGCCGGAACACCATATATTTT. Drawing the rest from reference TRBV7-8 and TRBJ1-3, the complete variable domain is GAGVSQSPRYKVAKRGQDVALRCDPISGHVSLFWYQQALGQGPEFLTYFQNEAQLDKSGLPSDRFFAERPEGSVSTLKIQRTQQEDSAVYLCASSLVMGRNTIYFGEGSWLTVV.

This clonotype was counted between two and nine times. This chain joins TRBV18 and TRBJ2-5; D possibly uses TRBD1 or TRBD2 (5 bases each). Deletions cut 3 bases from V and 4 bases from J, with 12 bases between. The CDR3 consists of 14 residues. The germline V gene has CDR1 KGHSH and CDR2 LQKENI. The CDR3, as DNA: TGTGCCAGCTCACCGGGGGTTGGTCGAGAGACCCAGTACTTC. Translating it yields CASSPGVGRETQYF.

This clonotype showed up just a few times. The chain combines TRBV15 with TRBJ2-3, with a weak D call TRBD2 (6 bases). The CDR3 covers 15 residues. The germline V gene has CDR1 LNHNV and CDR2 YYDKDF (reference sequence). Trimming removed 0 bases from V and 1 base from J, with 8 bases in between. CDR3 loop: CATSRDSGRTDTQYF. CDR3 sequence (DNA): TGTGCCACCAGCAGAGATAGCGGACGCACAGATACGCAGTATTTT.

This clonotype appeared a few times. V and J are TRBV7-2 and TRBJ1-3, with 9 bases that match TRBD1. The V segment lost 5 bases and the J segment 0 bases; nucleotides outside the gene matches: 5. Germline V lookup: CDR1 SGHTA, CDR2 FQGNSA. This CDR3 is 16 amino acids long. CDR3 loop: CASSQRQGDSGNTIYF. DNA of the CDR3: TGTGCCAGCAGCCAGCGACAGGGGGACTCTGGAAACACCATATATTTT.

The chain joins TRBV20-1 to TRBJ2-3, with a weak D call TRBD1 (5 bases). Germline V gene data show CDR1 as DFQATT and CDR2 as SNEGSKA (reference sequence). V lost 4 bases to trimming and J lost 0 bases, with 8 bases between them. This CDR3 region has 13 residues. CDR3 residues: CSATGQSTDTQYF. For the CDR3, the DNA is TGCAGTGCTACTGGACAAAGCACAGATACGCAGTATTTT.

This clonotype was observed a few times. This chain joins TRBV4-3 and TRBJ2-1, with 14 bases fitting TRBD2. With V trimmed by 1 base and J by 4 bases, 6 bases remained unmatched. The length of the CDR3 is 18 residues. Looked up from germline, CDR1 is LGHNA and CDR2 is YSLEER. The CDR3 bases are TGCGCCAGCAGCCAAGGGACTAGCGGGGGGATGGTATACAATGAGCAGTTCTTC. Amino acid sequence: CASSQGTSGGMVYNEQFF.

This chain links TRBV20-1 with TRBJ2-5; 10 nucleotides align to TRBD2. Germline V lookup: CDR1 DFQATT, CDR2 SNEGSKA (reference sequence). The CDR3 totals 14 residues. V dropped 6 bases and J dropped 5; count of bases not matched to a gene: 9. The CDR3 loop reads CSAPVSGGTETQYF. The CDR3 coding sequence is TGCAGTGCCCCCGTTAGCGGGGGGACGGAGACCCAGTACTTC.

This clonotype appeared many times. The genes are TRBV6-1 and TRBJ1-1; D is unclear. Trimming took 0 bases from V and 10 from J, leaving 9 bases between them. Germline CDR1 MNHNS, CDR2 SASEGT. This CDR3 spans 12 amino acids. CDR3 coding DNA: TGTGCCAGCAGTGAAGCTCGGACTAGAGCTTTCTTT. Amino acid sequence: CASSEARTRAFF.

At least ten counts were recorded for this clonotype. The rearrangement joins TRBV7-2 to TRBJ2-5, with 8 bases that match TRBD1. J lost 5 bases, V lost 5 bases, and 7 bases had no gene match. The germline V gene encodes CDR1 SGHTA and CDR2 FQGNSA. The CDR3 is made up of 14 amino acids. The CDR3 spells CASSEPGGWETQYF. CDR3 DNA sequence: TGTGCCAGCAGCGAACCAGGGGGCTGGGAGACCCAGTACTTC.

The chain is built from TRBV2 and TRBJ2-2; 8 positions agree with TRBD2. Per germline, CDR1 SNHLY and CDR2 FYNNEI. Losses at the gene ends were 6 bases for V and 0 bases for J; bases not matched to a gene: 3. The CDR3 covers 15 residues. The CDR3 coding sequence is TGTGCCAGCAGGCTAGCGGGCTCGAACACCGGGGAGCTGTTTTTT. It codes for CASRLAGSNTGELFF.

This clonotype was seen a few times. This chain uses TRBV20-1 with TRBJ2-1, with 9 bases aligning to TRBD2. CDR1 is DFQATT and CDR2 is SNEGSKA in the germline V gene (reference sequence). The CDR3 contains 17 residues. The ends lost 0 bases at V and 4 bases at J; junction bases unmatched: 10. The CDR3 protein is CSARDPPSGGSYNEQFF. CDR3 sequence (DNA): TGCAGTGCTAGAGATCCCCCCAGCGGGGGGTCTTACAATGAGCAGTTCTTC.

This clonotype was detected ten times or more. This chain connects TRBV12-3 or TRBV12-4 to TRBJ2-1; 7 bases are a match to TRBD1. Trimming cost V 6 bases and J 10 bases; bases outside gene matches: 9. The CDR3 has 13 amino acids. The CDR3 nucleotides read TGTGCCAGCAGGCCACAGGGGATAGGGGAGCAGTTCTTC. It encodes CASRPQGIGEQFF.

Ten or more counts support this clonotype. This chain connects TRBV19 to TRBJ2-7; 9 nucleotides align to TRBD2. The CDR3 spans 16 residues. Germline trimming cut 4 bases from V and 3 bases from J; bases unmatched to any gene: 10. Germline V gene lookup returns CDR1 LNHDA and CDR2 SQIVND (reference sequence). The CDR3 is CASSTWLAGKNYEQYF. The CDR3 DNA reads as TGTGCCAGTAGTACCTGGCTAGCGGGGAAAAACTACGAGCAGTACTTC.

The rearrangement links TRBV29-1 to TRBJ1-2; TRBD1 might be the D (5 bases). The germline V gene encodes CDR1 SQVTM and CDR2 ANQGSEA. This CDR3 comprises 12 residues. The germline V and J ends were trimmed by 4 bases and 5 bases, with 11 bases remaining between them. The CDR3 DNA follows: TGCAGCGTTGTTCGGGGCGGGTATGGCTACACCTTC. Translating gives CSVVRGGYGYTF. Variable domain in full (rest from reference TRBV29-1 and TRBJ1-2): SAVISQKPSRDICQRGTSLTIQCQVDSQVTMMFWYRQQPGQSLTLIATANQGSEATYESGFVIDKFPISRPNLTFSTLTVSNMSPEDSSIYLCSVVRGGYGYTFGSGTRLTVV.

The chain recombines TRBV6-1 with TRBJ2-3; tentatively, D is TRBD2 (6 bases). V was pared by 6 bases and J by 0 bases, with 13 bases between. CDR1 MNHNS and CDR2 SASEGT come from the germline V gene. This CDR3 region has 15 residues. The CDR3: CASSHTGTSTDTQYF. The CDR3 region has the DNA TGTGCCAGCAGCCACACCGGGACTAGCACAGATACGCAGTATTTT.

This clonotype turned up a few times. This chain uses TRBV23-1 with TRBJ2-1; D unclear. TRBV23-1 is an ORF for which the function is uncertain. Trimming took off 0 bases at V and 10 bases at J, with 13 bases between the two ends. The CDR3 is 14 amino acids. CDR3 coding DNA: TGCGCCAGCAGTCAATCTTTAGGGTGCCAGGAGCAGTTCTTC. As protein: CASSQSLGCQEQFF.